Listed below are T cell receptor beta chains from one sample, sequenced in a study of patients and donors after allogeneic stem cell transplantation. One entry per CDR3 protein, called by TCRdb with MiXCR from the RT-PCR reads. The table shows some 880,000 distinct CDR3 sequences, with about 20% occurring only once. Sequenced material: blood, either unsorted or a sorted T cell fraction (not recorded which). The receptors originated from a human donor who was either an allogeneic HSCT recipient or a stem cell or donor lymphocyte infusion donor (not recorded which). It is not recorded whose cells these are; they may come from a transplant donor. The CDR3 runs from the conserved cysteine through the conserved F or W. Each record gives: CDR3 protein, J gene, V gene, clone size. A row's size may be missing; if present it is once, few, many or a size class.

CANSTGLSKQFF | TRBJ2-1 | TRBV4-1 | NA
CASTPMKAVLSYNEQFF | TRBJ2-1 | TRBV5-1 | NA
CASSLVGQGDIQYF | TRBJ2-4 | TRBV5-1 | NA
CASSLDSLRAKNIQYF | TRBJ2-4 | TRBV12-3/TRBV12-4 | many
CSASDHRGRQNTGELFF | TRBJ2-2 | TRBV20-1 | NA
CASSSRRGIGYTF | TRBJ1-2 | TRBV5-1 | few
CASSQDLKQVNGYTF | TRBJ1-2 | TRBV4-2 | NA
CASSTGGPSGNTIYF | TRBJ1-3 | TRBV5-1 | few
CASSDSWGTYSYEQYF | TRBJ2-7 | TRBV6-5 | once
CASSRQGMSTEAFF | TRBJ1-1 | TRBV18 | few